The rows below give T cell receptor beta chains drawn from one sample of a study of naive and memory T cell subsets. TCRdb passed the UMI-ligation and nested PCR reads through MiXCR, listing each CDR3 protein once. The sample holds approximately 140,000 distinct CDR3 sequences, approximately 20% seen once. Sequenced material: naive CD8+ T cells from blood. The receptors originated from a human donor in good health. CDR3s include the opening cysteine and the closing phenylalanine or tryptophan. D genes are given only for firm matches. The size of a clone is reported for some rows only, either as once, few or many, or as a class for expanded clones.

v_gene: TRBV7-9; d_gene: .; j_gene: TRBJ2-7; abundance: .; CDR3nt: TGTGCCAGCAGTCCGACTAGCTACGAGCAGTACTTC; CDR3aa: CASSPTSYEQYF
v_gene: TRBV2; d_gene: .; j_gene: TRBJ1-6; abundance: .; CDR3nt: TGTGCCAGCTCGGGACTAGGGAATTCACCCCTCCACTTT; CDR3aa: CASSGLGNSPLHF
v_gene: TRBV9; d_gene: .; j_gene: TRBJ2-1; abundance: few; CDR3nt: TGTGCCAGCAGCGAGGACAGCTCCTACAATGAGCAGTTCTTC; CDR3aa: CASSEDSSYNEQFF
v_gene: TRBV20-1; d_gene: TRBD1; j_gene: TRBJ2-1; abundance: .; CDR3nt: TGCAGTGCTAGCGGGACAGGTCACAGCTCCTACAATGAGCAGTTCTTC; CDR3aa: CSASGTGHSSYNEQFF
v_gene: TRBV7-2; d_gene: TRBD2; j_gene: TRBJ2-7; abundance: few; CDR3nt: TGTGCCAGCAGCTTAGGGGGACTAGCGGGAGTCTTAATGGGCGAGCAGTACTTC; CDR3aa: CASSLGGLAGVLMGEQYF
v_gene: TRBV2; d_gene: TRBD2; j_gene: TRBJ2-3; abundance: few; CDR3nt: TGTGCCAGCAGTGATTACGGGCTAGCGGCATACACAGATACGCAGTATTTT; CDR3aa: CASSDYGLAAYTDTQYF
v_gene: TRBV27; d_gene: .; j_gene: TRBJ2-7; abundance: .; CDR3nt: TGTGCCAGCGGAGAGGCGGGTTTCGAGCAGTACTTC; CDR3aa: CASGEAGFEQYF
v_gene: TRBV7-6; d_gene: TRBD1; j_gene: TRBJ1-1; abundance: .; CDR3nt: TGTGCCAGCAGCCACCCGCTTCTGGACAGGGTGAACACTGAAGCTTTCTTT; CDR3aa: CASSHPLLDRVNTEAFF
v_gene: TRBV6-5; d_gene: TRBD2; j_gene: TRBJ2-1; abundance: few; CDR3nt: TGTGCCAGCAGTTACTCCATTGCGGGAGAGATTTACAATGAGCAGTTCTTC; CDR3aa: CASSYSIAGEIYNEQFF
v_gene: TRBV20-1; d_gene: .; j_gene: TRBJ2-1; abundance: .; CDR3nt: TGCAGTGCTAGTGGCGCGGAGTACAATGAGCAGTTCTTC; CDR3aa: CSASGAEYNEQFF
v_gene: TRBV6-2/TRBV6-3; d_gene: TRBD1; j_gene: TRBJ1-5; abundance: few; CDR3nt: TGTGCCAGCAGCCCTGGACAGGGGGCGGCCCAGCATTTT; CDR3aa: CASSPGQGAAQHF
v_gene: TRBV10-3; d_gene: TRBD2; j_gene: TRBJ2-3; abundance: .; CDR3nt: TGTGCCATCAGTTCCGAACTAGCGGGGTTCACAGATACGCAGTATTTT; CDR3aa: CAISSELAGFTDTQYF
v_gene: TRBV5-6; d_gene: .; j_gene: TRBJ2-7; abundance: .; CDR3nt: TGTGCCAGCAGCTTCCCACACAGAACCTACGAGCAGTACTTC; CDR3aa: CASSFPHRTYEQYF
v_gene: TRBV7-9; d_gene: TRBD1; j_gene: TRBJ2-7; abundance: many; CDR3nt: TGTGCCAGCAGTCGAAGCCGGGACAGGGAATTC; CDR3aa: CASSRSRDREF
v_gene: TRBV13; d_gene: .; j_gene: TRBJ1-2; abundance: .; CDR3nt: TGTGCCAGCAGCCCTCTGGAGGGTGGCTACACCTTC; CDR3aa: CASSPLEGGYTF
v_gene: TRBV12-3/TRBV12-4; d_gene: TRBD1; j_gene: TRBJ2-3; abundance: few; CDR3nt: TGTGCCAGCAGTCCTTGGACAGGGGGGAGCACAGATACGCAGTATTTT; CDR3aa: CASSPWTGGSTDTQYF
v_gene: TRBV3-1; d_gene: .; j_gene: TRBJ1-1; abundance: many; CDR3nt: TGTGCCAGCAGCCAAGACGGAATGAACACTGAAGCTTTCTTT; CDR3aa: CASSQDGMNTEAFF
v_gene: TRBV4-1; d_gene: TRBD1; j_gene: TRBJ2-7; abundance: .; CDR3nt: TGCGCCAGCAGCCACGTCCAAGCCGGGACAGGGCGATACGAGCAGTACTTC; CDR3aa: CASSHVQAGTGRYEQYF
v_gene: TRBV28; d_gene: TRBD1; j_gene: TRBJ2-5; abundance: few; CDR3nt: TGTGCCAGCAGTTTTTTCGCGGGACAGGGGACCGAGACCCAGTACTTC; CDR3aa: CASSFFAGQGTETQYF
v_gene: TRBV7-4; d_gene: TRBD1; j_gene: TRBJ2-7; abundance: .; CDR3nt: TGTGCCAGCAGCTTAGGTCGAACGGGACAGGGTTCCTACGAGCAGTACTTC; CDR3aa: CASSLGRTGQGSYEQYF
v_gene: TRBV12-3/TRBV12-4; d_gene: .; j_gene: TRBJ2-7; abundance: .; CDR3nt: TGTGCCAGCAGTCCAGACCTTAGGCACGAGCAGTACTTC; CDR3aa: CASSPDLRHEQYF
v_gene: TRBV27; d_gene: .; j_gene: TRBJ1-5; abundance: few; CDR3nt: TGTGCCAGCAGGGAAGTGTATAGCAATCAGCCCCAGCATTTT; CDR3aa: CASREVYSNQPQHF
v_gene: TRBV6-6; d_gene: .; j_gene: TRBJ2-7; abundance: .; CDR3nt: TGTGCCAGCAGTTTGCCCACCCCATCCTACGAGCAGTACTTC; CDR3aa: CASSLPTPSYEQYF
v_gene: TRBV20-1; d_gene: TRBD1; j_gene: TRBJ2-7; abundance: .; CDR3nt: TGCAGTGCTAGTCACGGGACAGGAACTTACGAGCAGTACTTC; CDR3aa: CSASHGTGTYEQYF
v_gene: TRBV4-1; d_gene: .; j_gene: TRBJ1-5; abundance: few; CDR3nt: TGCGCCAGCAGCTTTAGGGGGGGCAATCAGCCCCAGCATTTT; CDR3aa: CASSFRGGNQPQHF
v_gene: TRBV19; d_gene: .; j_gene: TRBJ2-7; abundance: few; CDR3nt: TGTGCCAGTAGTATAGGTCACGAGCAGTACTTC; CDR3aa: CASSIGHEQYF
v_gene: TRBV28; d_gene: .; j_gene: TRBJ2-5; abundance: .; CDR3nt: TGTGCCAGCAGTATCCCCCCGAGTAGGGGAGAGGAGACCCAGTACTTC; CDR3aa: CASSIPPSRGEETQYF
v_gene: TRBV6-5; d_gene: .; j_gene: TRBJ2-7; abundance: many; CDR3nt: TGTGCCAGCAGTTACTCGACCGATTACGAGCAGTACTTC; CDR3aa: CASSYSTDYEQYF
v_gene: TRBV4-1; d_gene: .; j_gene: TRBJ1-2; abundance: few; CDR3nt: TGCGCCAGCAGCCAAGTGTCTTCTTTAGATGGCTACACCTTC; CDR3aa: CASSQVSSLDGYTF
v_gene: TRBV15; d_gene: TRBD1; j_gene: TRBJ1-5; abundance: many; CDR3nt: TGTGCCACCAGCCCCCGGGGACAGGGTGATCAGCCCCAGCATTTT; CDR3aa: CATSPRGQGDQPQHF
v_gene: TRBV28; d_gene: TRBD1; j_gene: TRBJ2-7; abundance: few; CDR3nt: TGTGCCAGCAGTTTCAGTGACAGGGTCTACGAGCAGTACTTC; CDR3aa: CASSFSDRVYEQYF
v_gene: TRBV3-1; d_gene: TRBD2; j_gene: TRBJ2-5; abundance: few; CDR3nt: TGTGCCAGCAGCCGCAAGCGGGGAGGCCAAGAGACCCAGTACTTC; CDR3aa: CASSRKRGGQETQYF
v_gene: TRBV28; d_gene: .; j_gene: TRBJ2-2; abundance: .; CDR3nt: TGTGCCAGCACCGCGGGACTCCCGGTCGGGGAGCTGTTTTTT; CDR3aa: CASTAGLPVGELFF
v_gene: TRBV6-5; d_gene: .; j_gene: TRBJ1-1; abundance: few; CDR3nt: TGTGCCAGCAGTTACTCTCGAGGAGGGACTGAAGCTTTCTTT; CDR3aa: CASSYSRGGTEAFF
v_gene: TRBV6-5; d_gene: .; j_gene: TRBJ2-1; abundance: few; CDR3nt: TGTGCCAGTGGACAATTTTTATTCTACAATGAGCAGTTCTTC; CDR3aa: CASGQFLFYNEQFF
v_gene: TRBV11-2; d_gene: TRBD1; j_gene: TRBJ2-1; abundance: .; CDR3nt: TGTGCCAGCAGCTTATTCCCTGGGACAGGGGGTGAGCAGTTCTTC; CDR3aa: CASSLFPGTGGEQFF
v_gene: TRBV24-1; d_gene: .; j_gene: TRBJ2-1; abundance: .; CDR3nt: TGTGCCACCAGTGATTTTAGCAGGGACTACAATGAGCAGTTCTTC; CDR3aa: CATSDFSRDYNEQFF
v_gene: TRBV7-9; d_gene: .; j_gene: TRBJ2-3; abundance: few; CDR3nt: TGTGCCAGCAGCTTATATCCGGGGGATACGCAGTATTTT; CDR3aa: CASSLYPGDTQYF
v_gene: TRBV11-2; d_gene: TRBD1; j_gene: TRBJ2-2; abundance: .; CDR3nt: TGTGCCAGCAGCTTCGGGGACAGGGAGGACGGGGAGCTGTTTTTT; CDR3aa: CASSFGDREDGELFF
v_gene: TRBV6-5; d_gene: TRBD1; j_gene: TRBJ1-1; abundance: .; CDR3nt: TGTGCCAGCAGTTACTCCGGGGACAGGGGAACTGAAGCTTTCTTT; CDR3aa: CASSYSGDRGTEAFF